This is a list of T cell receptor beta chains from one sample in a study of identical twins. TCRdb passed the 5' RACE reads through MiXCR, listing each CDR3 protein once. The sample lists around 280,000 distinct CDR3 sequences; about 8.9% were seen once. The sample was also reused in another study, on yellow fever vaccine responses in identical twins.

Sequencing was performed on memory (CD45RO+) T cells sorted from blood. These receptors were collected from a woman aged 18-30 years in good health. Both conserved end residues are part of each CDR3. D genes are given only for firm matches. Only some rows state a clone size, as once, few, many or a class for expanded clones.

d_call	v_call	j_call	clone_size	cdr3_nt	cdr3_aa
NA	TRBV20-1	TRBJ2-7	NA	TGCAGTGCCCCACCAGGGGACGTCGGGCCTCCCTACGAGCAGTACTTC	CSAPPGDVGPPYEQYF
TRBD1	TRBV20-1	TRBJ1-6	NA	TGCAGTGCATTCAGGGGGGACTCACCCCTCCACTTT	CSAFRGDSPLHF
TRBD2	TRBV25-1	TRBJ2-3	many	TGTGCCAGCAGTGTGCCGGGACTAGCGCACTACAGCACAGATACGCAGTATTTT	CASSVPGLAHYSTDTQYF
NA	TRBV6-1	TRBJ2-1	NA	TGTGCCAGCACCGAGGGTTTCACCTACAATGAGCAGTTCTTC	CASTEGFTYNEQFF
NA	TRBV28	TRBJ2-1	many	TGTGCCAGCAGAAGGGCAACCCACAATGAGCAGTTCTTC	CASRRATHNEQFF
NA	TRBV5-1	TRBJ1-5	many	TGCGCCAGCAGCTTGGACCCTTCCCGCACTCAGCCCCAGCATTTT	CASSLDPSRTQPQHF
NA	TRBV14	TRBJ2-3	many	TGTGCCAGCAGCCAAAGTTCGCTTATTGGCACAGATACGCAGTATTTT	CASSQSSLIGTDTQYF
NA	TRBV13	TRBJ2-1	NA	TGTGCCAGCAGTTCCGGACTTCTCCACGGGAATGAGCAGTTCTTC	CASSSGLLHGNEQFF
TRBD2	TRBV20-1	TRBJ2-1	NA	TGCAGTGCCCGGGGGGACCAAGACTACAATGAGCAGTTCTTC	CSARGDQDYNEQFF
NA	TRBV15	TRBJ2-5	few	TGTGCCACCAGCAGAGGCGAGTATCAAGAGACCCAGTACTTC	CATSRGEYQETQYF
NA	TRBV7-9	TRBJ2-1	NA	TGTGCCAGCAGCCCGCCCGGGCGCCGAGACAATGAGCAGTTCTTC	CASSPPGRRDNEQFF
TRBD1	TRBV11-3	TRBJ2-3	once	TGTGCCAGCAGCTCAGGACAGGGAAGGTCATCAGATACGCAGTATTTT	CASSSGQGRSSDTQYF
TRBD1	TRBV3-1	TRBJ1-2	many	TGTGCCAGCAGCCACGCGGACAGGGTTTATGGCTACACCTTC	CASSHADRVYGYTF
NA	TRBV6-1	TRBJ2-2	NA	TGTGCCAGCAGTCAGCGCTTTGGGCGGGTGAACACCGGGGAGCTGTTTTTT	CASSQRFGRVNTGELFF
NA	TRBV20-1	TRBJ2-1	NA	TGCAGTGCTAGCGGGAACAATGAGCAGTTCTTC	CSASGNNEQFF
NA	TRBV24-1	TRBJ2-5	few	TGTGCCACCAGTGACGGACAGCGAGGGGAGACCCAGTACTTC	CATSDGQRGETQYF
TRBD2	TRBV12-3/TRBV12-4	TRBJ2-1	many	TGTGCCAGCACCCTCACGCCGGGACTAGCGGGGGGGGAGCAGTTCTTC	CASTLTPGLAGGEQFF
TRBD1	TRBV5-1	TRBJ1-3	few	TGCGCCAGCAGCTTGGATCCGGACAGGGCGGACACCATATATTTT	CASSLDPDRADTIYF
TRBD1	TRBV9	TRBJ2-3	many	TGTGCCAGCAGCGCCCCCGGGACAGGGGGTAATACGCAGTATTTT	CASSAPGTGGNTQYF
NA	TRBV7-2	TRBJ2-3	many	TGTGCCAGCAGCTTAGACTCTGATACGCAGTATTTT	CASSLDSDTQYF
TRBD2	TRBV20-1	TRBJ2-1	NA	TGCAGTGCTACCGGACTAGCGGGGTTAAGCTCCTACAATGAGCAGTTCTTC	CSATGLAGLSSYNEQFF
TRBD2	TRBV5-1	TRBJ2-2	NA	TGCGCCAGCAGCCCATATCCGGGACTAGCGGACACCGGGGAGCTGTTTTTT	CASSPYPGLADTGELFF
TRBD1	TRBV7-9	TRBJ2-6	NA	TGTGCCAGCAGCTCCTACAGGGGGAGCTCTGGGGCCAACGTCCTGACTTTC	CASSSYRGSSGANVLTF
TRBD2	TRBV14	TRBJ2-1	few	TGTGCCAGCAGCGCTAGCGGGAGAAGTGGGTTAAATGAGCAGTTCTTC	CASSASGRSGLNEQFF